Following are 18 T cell receptor beta chains from one sample sequenced in a study of CD8 T cells in ankylosing spondylitis. TCRdb re-derived calls from the 5' RACE reads in MiXCR, one entry per CDR3 protein. The repertoire has about 36,000 distinct CDR3 sequences, about 11% of them found once; the top ten carry around 20%. Input material: synovial fluid, either unsorted or a sorted T cell fraction (not recorded which). Receptor source: a male donor with ankylosing spondylitis.

This clonotype turned up a few times. The V and J genes are TRBV6-1 and TRBJ2-5; D not resolved. Trimming cost V 8 bases and J 1 base, with 14 bases left between them. The germline gives CDR1 MNHNS, CDR2 SASEGT. The CDR3 covers 14 residues. CDR3 region: CASSQIGRQETQYF. The CDR3 DNA sequence: TGTGCCAGCTCTCAAATAGGACGCCAAGAGACCCAGTACTTC.

This clonotype has a handful of counts. J is TRBJ2-3 and V is TRBV19; D is possibly TRBD1 (6 bases). Trimming pared 7 bases from V and 1 base from J, leaving 9 bases between. The CDR3 loop spans 13 amino acids. Germline V CDR1 and CDR2: LNHDA, SQIVND (reference sequence). CDR3 amino acids: CASTNRGTDTQYF. CDR3 coding DNA: TGTGCCAGTACCAACAGGGGCACAGATACGCAGTATTTT.

This clonotype was counted ten times or more. The CDR3 region is CSVEGGDTTYEQYF. CDR3 bases: TGCAGCGTTGAGGGTGGAGATACGACCTACGAGCAGTACTTC. V usage is TRBV29-1 and J usage is TRBJ2-7, with D unresolved. Per germline, CDR1 SQVTM and CDR2 ANQGSEA. Trimming pared 3 bases from V and 2 bases from J, leaving 14 bases between. This CDR3 is built from 14 residues.

This clonotype was seen a handful of times. The chain employs TRBV4-1 and TRBJ2-3; D is possibly TRBD2 (5 bases). The CDR3 extends over 17 amino acids. Trimming shortened V by 0 bases and J by 6 bases, and 19 bases separated the two germline ends. Germline CDR1 and CDR2: MGHRA and YSYEKL. CDR3 nucleotides: TGCGCCAGCAGCCAAGATCACGCTAGCCCTCCCCCTGATACGCAGTATTTT. Translating it yields CASSQDHASPPPDTQYF.

This clonotype occurred a few times. This chain uses TRBV7-2 with TRBJ1-2; 7 bases are shared with TRBD1. Germline V gene data show CDR1 as SGHTA and CDR2 as FQGNSA. With 5 bases clipped from V and 8 bases from J, the junction kept 11 bases outside the gene matches. There are 14 residues in the CDR3. The CDR3 sequence: CASSTIQGIGGYTF. DNA for the CDR3: TGTGCCAGCAGCACAATACAGGGGATTGGAGGCTACACCTTC.

This clonotype has at least ten counts. The rearrangement uses TRBV5-1 and TRBJ2-7; perhaps TRBD1 as D (6 bases). Germline values: CDR1 SGHRS, CDR2 YFSETQ. V lost 2 bases to trimming and J lost 4 bases, with 13 bases between them. This CDR3 has 14 amino acids. CDR3 region: CASSFGTPGYEQYF. In DNA, the CDR3 is TGCGCCAGCAGCTTCGGGACACCTGGGTACGAGCAGTACTTC.

This clonotype was seen a few times. CDR3 region: CAWSPGNYGYTF. The CDR3 region has the DNA TGTGCCTGGAGTCCCGGTAACTATGGCTACACCTTC. This chain connects TRBV30 to TRBJ1-2, with no clear D. Looked up from germline, CDR1 is GTSNPN and CDR2 is SVGIG (reference sequence). The CDR3 is 12 residues long. Trimming removed 2 bases at V and 1 base at J, with 5 bases between.

This clonotype was seen ten or more times. The gene calls are TRBV10-3 and TRBJ2-7; 11 bases align to TRBD2. The CDR3 loop spans 13 amino acids. V lost 6 bases, J lost 4 bases, and 2 bases stayed unmatched. CDR1 is ENHRY and CDR2 is SYGVKD in the germline V gene. CDR3 sequence: CAIRGTSGYEQYF. The CDR3 bases are TGTGCCATCAGGGGGACTAGCGGATACGAGCAGTACTTC.

This clonotype has more than one count but fewer than ten. V and J are TRBV7-6 and TRBJ2-1, with 12 bases matching TRBD2. Per the germline V gene, CDR1 is SGHVS and CDR2 is FNYEAQ. Trimming cost V 1 base and J 8 bases; bases outside gene matches: 6. There are 16 residues in the CDR3. The CDR3 here is CASSLGAASGRDEQFF. CDR3 sequence (DNA): TGTGCCAGCAGCTTAGGGGCGGCTAGCGGGAGGGATGAGCAGTTCTTC.

This rearrangement joins TRBV30 to TRBJ2-7; D unclear. Germline CDR1 reads GTSNPN; CDR2 reads SVGIG (reference sequence). The germline V and J ends were trimmed by 3 bases and 4 bases, with 10 bases remaining between them. This CDR3 is built from 12 residues. The CDR3 protein is CAWSLELYEQYF. The CDR3 region has the DNA TGTGCCTGGAGCCTTGAGTTATACGAGCAGTACTTC.

This chain connects TRBV24-1 to TRBJ2-7; 7 nucleotides line up with TRBD2. There are 14 residues in the CDR3. V trimming: 7 bases; J trimming: 2 bases; junction bases outside the gene matches: 7. Germline V gene sequence: CDR1 KGHDR, CDR2 SFDVKD. This chain's CDR3 is CATSGGGEAYEQYF. For the CDR3, the DNA is TGTGCCACCAGCGGGGGAGGGGAGGCCTACGAGCAGTACTTC.

This clonotype occurred many times. One end of the junction does not line up with germline, which may come from a read error. V usage is TRBV29-1 and J usage is TRBJ2-1; 14 bases are shared with TRBD2. The germline V gene encodes CDR1 SQVTM and CDR2 ANQGSEA. CDR3 length: 13 residues. CDR3 loop: CSVEGTSGSLEFF. CDR3 coding DNA: TGCAGCGTGGAAGGGACTAGCGGGAGCTTAGAGTTCTTC.

This clonotype was counted ten times or more. CDR3 loop: CASSIGGSYEQYF. CDR3 nucleotides: TGTGCCAGCAGCATAGGCGGGAGCTACGAGCAGTACTTC. The chain recombines TRBV6-6 with TRBJ2-7; 7 bases map to TRBD2. CDR1 is MNHNY and CDR2 is SVGAGI in the germline V gene (reference sequence). V shed 6 bases and J 3 bases; nucleotides not matched to a gene: 5. CDR3 size: 13 residues.

This rearrangement joins TRBV5-1 to TRBJ2-2; tentatively, D is TRBD1 (6 bases). The CDR3 has 15 amino acids. The V end lost 6 bases, the J end lost 4 bases, and 16 bases lay between the germline ends. Germline assignment: CDR1 SGHRS and CDR2 YFSETQ. Here the CDR3 DNA reads TGCGCCAGCAAAGAGGAAGCAGGGGCCACCGGGGAGCTGTTTTTT. Translation gives CASKEEAGATGELFF.

The gene calls are TRBV9 and TRBJ2-2; 8 positions match TRBD1. CDR1 is SGDLS and CDR2 is YYNGEE in the germline V gene. Trimming removed 4 bases from V and 6 bases from J; junction bases left unmatched: 8. The CDR3 has 15 amino acids. This CDR3 reads CASSPGGAGAGELFF. The CDR3 nucleotides are TGTGCCAGCAGCCCAGGGGGCGCTGGCGCCGGGGAGCTGTTTTTT.

This clonotype was counted many times. This chain connects TRBV12-3 or TRBV12-4 to TRBJ2-1, with D unclear. V was trimmed by 8 bases and J by 4 bases, leaving 12 bases between them. The CDR3 totals 13 residues. The CDR3 bases are TGTGCCAGCTGTCTGGGCTCATACAATGAGCAGTTCTTC. Its protein is CASCLGSYNEQFF.

A remark on this clonotype: This sequence may be a read error, since a much larger clone differs from it by one base. The chain is built from TRBV28 and TRBJ2-3; unclear D gene. Trimming cost V 4 bases and J 6 bases, with 8 bases left between them. CDR1 is MDHEN and CDR2 is SYDVKM in the germline V gene. The CDR3 covers 12 residues. The CDR3 DNA follows: TGTGCCAGCAGTTCACCTTCTGATACGCAGTATTTT. As protein: CASSSPSDTQYF.

By proportion, this clonotype is medium-sized. The chain carries TRBV5-6 and TRBJ2-1, with D perhaps TRBD2 (6 bases). The V and J ends lost 2 bases and 0 bases respectively, with 12 bases between them. Germline-derived CDR1 and CDR2 are SGHDT and YYEEEE. CDR3 length: 16 amino acids. The CDR3 loop is CASSLGDLSSYNEQFF. The CDR3 DNA follows: TGTGCCAGCAGCTTAGGGGACTTGAGCTCCTACAATGAGCAGTTCTTC. Full variable domain (rest looked up from reference TRBV5-6 and TRBJ2-1): DAGVTQSPTHLIKTRGQQVTLRCSPKSGHDTVSWYQQALGQGPQFIFQYYEEEERQRGNFPDRFSGHQFPNYSSELNVNALLLGDSALYLCASSLGDLSSYNEQFFGPGTRLTVL.